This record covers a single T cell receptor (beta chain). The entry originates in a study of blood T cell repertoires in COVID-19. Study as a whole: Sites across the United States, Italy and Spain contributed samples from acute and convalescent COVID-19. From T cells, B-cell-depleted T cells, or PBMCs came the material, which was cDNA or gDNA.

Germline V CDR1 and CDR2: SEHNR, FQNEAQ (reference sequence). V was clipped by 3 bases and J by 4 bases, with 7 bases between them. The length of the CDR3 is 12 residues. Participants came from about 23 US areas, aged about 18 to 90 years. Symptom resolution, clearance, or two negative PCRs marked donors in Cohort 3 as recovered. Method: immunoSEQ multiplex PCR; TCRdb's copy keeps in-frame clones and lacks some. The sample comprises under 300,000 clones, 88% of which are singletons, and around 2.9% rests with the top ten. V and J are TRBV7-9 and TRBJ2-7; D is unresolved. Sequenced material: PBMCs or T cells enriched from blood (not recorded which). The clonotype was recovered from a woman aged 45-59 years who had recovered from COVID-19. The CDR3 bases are TGTGCCAGCAGCTTTGTCGGGTACGAGCAGTACTTC. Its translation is CASSFVGYEQYF.